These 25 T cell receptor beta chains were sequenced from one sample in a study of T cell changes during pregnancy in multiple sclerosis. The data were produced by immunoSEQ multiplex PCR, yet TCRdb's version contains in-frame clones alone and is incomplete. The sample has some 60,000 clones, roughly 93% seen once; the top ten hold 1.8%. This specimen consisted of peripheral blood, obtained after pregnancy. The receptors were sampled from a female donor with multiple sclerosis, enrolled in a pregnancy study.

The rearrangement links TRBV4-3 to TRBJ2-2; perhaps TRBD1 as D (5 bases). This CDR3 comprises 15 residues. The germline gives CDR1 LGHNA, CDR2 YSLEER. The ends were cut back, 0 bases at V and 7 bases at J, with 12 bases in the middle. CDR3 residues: CASSQDRELSGELFF. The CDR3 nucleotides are TGCGCCAGCAGCCAAGACAGGGAATTGAGCGGGGAGCTGTTTTTT.

Written as DNA, the CDR3 is TGTGCCTGGAGGGACATGGGACTCCTAAGCTCCTACGAGCAGTACTTC. The encoded protein is CAWRDMGLLSSYEQYF. The rearrangement uses TRBV30 and TRBJ2-7; TRBD2 is a possible D gene (6 bases). CDR1 GTSNPN and CDR2 SVGIG come from the germline V gene (reference sequence). The CDR3 is made up of 16 amino acids. Between the trimmed V and J ends, which lost 3 bases and 0 bases, there was a span of 18 bases. Using reference TRBV30 and TRBJ2-7 for the parts outside the CDR3, the full variable domain is SQTIHQWPATLVQPVGSPLSLECTVEGTSNPNLYWYRQAAGRGLQLLFYSVGIGQISSEVPQNLSASRPQDRQFILSSKKLLLSDSGFYLCAWRDMGLLSSYEQYFGPGTRLTVT.

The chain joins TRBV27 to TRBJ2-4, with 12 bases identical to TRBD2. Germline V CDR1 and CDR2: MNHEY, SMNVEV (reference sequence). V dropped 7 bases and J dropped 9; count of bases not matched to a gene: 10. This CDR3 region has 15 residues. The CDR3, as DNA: TGTGCCAGCACCAAGACTAGCGGGAGAATGGGCATTCAGTACTTC. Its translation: CASTKTSGRMGIQYF.

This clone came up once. CDR3 loop: CASSPRTSGNYNEQFF. DNA of the CDR3: TGTGCCAGCAGCCCAAGGACTAGCGGAAACTACAATGAGCAGTTCTTC. The V and J genes are TRBV9 and TRBJ2-1; 10 bases line up with TRBD2. The V gene's germline CDR1 is SGDLS and CDR2 YYNGEE. The CDR3 runs to 16 residues. The J segment lost 3 bases and the V segment lost 4 bases, leaving 7 bases of the junction unmatched.

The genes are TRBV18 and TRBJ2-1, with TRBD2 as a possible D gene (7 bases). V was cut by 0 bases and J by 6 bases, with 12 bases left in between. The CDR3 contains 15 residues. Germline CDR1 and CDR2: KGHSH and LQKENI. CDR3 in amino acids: CASSPPRGGANEQFF. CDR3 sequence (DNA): TGTGCCAGCTCACCACCTAGGGGGGGAGCCAATGAGCAGTTCTTC. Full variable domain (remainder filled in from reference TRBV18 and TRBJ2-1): NAGVMQNPRHLVRRRGQEARLRCSPMKGHSHVYWYRQLPEEGLKFMVYLQKENIIDESGMPKERFSAEFPKEGPSILRIQQVVRGDSAAYFCASSPPRGGANEQFFGPGTRLTVL.

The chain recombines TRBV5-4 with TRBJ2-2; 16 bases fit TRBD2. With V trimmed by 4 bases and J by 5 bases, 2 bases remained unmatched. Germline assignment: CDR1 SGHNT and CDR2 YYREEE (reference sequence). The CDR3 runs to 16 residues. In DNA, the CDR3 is TGTGCCAGCAGCAAGGGACTAGCGGGGGGGACCGGGGAGCTGTTTTTT. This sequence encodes CASSKGLAGGTGELFF.

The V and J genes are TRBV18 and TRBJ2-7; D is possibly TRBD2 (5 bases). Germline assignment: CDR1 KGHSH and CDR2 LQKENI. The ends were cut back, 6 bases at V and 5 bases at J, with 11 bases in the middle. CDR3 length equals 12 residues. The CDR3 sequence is CASSPREHEQYF. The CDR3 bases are TGTGCCAGCTCCCCGAGGGAACACGAGCAGTACTTC.

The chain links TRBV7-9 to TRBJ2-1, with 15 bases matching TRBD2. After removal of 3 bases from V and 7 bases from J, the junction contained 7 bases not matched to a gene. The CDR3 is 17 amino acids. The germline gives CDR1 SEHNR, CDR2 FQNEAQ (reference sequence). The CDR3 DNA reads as TGTGCCAGCAGCTTTGGGACTAGCGGGAGGATCGGAAATGAGCAGTTCTTC. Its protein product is CASSFGTSGRIGNEQFF.

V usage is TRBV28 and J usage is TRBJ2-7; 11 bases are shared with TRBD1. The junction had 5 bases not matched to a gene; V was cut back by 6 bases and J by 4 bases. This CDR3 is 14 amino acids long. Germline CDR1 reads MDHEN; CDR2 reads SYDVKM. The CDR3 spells CASRWTGGTYEQYF. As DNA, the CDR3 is TGTGCCAGCAGATGGACAGGGGGCACGTACGAGCAGTACTTC.

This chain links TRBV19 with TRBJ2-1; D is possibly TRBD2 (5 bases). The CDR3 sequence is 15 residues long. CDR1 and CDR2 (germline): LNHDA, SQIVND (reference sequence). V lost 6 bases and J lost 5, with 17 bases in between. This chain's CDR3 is CASSLERLLNNEQFF. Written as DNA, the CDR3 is TGTGCCAGTAGCCTGGAGCGGCTCCTTAACAATGAGCAGTTCTTC.

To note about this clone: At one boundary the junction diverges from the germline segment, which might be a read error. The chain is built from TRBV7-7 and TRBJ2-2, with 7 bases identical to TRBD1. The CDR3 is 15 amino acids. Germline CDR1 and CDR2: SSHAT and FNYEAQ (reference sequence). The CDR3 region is CASSAHRGRAGELFF. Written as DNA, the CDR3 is TGTGCTAGCAGCGCCCACAGGGGACGGGCCGGGGAGCTGTTTTTT.

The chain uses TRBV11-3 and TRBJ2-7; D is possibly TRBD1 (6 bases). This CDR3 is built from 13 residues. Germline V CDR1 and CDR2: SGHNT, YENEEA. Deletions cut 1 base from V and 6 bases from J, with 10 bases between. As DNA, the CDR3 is TGTGCCAGCAGCTTAGTCCCAGGGGCCGAGCAGTACTTC. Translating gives CASSLVPGAEQYF.

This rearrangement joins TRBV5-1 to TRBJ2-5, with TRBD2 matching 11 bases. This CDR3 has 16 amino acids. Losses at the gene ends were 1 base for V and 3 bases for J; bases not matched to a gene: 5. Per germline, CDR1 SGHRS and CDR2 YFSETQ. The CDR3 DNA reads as TGCGCCAGCAGCTTGAATAGCGGGAGGGTGGAAGAGACCCAGTACTTC. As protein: CASSLNSGRVEETQYF.

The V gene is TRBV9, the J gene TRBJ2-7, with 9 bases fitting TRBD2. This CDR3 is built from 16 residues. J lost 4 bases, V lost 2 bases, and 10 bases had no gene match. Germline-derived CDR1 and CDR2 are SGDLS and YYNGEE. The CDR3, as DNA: TGTGCCAGCAGCGTTGCCCCTAGCGGGGTGCTATACGAGCAGTACTTC. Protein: CASSVAPSGVLYEQYF.

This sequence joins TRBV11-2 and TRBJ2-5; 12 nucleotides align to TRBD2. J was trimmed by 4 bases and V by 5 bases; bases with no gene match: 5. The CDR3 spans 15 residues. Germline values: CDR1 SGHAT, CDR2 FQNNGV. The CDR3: CASSPLAGGLETQYF. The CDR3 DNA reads TGTGCCAGCAGCCCACTAGCGGGAGGCTTAGAGACCCAGTACTTC. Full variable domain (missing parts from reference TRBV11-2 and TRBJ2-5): EAGVAQSPRYKIIEKRQSVAFWCNPISGHATLYWYQQILGQGPKLLIQFQNNGVVDDSQLPKDRFSAERLKGVDSTLKIQPAKLEDSAVYLCASSPLAGGLETQYFGPGTRLLVL.

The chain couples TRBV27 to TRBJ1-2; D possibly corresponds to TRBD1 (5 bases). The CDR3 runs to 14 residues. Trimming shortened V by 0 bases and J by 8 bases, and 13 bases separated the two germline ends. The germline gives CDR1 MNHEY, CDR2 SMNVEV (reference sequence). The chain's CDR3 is CASSLSSQGWGYTF. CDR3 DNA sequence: TGTGCCAGCAGTTTATCGTCTCAGGGATGGGGCTACACCTTC.

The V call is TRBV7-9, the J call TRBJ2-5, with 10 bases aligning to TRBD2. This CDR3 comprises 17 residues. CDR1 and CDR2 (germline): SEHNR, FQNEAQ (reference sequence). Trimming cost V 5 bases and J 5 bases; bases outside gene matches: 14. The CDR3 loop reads CASSRGLAIVQGETQYF. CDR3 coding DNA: TGTGCCAGCAGCCGGGGACTAGCGATTGTACAGGGGGAGACCCAGTACTTC. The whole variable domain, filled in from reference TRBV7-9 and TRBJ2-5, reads DTGVSQNPRHKITKRGQNVTFRCDPISEHNRLYWYRQTLGQGPEFLTYFQNEAQLEKSRLLSDRFSAERPKGSFSTLEIQRTEQGDSAMYLCASSRGLAIVQGETQYFGPGTRLLVL.

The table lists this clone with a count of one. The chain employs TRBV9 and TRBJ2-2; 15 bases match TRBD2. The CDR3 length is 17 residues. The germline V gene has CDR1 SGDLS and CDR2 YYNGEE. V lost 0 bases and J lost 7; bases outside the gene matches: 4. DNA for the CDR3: TGTGCCAGCAGCGTAGGGACTAGCGGGAGGGCCGTCGGGGAGCTGTTTTTT. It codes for CASSVGTSGRAVGELFF.

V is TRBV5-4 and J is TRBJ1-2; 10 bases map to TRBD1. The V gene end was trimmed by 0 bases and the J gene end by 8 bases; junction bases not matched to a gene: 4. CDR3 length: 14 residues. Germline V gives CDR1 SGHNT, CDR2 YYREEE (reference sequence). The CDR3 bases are TGTGCCAGCAGCTTGGGACAGGGGGCGGGCGGCTACACCTTC. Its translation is CASSLGQGAGGYTF.

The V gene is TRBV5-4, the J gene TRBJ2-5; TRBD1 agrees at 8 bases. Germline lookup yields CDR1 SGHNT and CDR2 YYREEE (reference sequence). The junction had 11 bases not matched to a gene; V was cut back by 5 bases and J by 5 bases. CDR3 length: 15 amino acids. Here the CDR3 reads CASRGDRGSWETQYF. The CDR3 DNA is TGTGCCAGCAGGGGCGACAGGGGTTCTTGGGAGACCCAGTACTTC.

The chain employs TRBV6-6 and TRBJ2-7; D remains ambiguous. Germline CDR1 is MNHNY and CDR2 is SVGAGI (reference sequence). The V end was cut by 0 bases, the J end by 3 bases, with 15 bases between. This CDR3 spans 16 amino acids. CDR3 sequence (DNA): TGTGCCAGCAGTTACTCGAGGTCGACCCCCCGCTACGAGCAGTACTTC. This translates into CASSYSRSTPRYEQYF.

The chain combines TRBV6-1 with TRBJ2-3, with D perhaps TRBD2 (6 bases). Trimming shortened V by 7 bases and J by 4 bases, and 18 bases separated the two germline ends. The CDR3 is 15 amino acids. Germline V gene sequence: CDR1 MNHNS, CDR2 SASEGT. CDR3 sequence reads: CASIETGTGADTQYF. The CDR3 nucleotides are TGTGCCAGCATCGAGACCGGGACTGGGGCAGATACGCAGTATTTT.

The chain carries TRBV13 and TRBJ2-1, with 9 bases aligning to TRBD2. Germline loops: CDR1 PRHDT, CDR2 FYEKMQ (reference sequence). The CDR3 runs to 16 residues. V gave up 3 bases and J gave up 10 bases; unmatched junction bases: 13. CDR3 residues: CASSFGLAGGRGEQFF. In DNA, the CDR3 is TGTGCCAGCAGCTTTGGTCTCGCGGGAGGGCGGGGCGAGCAGTTCTTC. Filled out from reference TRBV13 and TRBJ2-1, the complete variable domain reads AAGVIQSPRHLIKEKRETATLKCYPIPRHDTVYWYQQGPGQDPQFLISFYEKMQSDKGSIPDRFSAQQFSDYHSELNMSSLELGDSALYFCASSFGLAGGRGEQFFGPGTRLTVL.

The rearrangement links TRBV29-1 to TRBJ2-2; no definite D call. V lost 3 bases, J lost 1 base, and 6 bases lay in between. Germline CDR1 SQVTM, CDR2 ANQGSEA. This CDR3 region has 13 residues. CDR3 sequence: CSVDPVNTGELFF. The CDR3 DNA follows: TGCAGCGTTGACCCGGTGAACACCGGGGAGCTGTTTTTT.

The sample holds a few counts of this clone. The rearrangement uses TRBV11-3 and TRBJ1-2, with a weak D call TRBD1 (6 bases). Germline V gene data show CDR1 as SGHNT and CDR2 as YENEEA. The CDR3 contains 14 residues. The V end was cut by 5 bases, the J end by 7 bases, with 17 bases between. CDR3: CASSPGVRYRGYTF. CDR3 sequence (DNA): TGTGCCAGCAGCCCAGGGGTGAGGTACCGTGGCTACACCTTC.